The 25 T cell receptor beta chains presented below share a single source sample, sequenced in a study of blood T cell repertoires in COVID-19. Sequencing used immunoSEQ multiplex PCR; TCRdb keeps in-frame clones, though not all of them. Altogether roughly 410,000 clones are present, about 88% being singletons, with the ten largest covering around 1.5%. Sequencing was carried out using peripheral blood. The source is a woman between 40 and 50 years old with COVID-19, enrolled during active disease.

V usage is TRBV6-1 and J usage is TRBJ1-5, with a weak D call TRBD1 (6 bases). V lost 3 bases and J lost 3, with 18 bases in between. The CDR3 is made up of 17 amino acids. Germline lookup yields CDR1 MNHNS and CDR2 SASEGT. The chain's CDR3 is CASSELSRTEFNQPQHF. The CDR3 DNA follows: TGTGCCAGCAGTGAGCTAAGTCGGACAGAATTCAATCAGCCCCAGCATTTT.

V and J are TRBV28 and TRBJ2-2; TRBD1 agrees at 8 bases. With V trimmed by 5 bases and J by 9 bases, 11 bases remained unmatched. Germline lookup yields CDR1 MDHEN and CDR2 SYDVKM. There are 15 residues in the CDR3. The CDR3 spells CASSPGQGMFWELFF. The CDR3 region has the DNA TGTGCCAGCAGTCCTGGACAGGGTATGTTCTGGGAGCTGTTTTTT.

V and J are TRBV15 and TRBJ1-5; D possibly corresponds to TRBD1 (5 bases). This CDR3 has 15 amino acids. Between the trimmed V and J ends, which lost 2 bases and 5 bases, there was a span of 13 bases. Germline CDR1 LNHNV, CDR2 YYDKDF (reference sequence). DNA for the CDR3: TGTGCCACCAGCAGACCCCAAGCGGGGGATCAGCCCCAGCATTTT. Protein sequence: CATSRPQAGDQPQHF.

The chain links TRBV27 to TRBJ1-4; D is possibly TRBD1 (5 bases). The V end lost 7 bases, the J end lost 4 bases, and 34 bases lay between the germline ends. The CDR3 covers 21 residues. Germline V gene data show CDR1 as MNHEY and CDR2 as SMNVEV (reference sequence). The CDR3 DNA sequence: TGTGCCAGCACCACAACACGCGGGGCGTCGTGGGGAGAAAGCAGTAATGAAAAACTGTTTTTT. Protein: CASTTTRGASWGESSNEKLFF.

The CDR3 coding sequence is TGTGCCAGCAGCTTAGTCGCGGCGCACACCGGGGAGCTGTTTTTT. Its translation is CASSLVAAHTGELFF. The J gene is TRBJ2-2, the V gene TRBV7-9; no firm D call. Looked up from germline, CDR1 is SEHNR and CDR2 is FQNEAQ (reference sequence). V was cut by 1 base and J by 3 bases, with 9 bases left in between. This CDR3 region has 15 residues.

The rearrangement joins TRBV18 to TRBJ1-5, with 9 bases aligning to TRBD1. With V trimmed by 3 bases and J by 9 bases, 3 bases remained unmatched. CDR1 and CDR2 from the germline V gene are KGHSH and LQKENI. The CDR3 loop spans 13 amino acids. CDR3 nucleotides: TGTGCCAGCTCACCGGGGGACAGGGTGCCCCAGCATTTT. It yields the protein CASSPGDRVPQHF.

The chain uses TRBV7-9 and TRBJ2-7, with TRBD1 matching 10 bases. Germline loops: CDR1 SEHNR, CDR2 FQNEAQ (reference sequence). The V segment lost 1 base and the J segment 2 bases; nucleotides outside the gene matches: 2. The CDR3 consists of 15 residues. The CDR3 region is CASSLEGQGTYEQYF. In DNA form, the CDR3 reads TGTGCCAGCAGCTTAGAGGGACAGGGGACCTACGAGCAGTACTTC.

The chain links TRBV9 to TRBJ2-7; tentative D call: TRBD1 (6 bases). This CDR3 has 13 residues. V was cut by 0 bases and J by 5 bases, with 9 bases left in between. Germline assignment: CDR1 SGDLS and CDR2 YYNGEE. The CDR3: CASSVDRVHEQYF. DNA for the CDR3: TGTGCCAGCAGCGTAGACAGGGTTCACGAGCAGTACTTC.

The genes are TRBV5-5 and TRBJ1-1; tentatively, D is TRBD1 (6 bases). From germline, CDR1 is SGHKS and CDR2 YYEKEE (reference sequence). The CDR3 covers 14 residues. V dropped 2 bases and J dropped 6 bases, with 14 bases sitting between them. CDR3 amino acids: CASSLGGQGAEAFF. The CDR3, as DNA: TGTGCCAGCAGCTTAGGGGGACAAGGGGCTGAAGCTTTCTTT.

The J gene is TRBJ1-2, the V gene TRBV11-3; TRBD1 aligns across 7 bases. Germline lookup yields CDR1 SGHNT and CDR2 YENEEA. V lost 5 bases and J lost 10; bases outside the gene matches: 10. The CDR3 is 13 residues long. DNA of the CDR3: TGTGCCAGCAGCCTACAGGGGAGACGAGACTACACCTTC. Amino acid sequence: CASSLQGRRDYTF.

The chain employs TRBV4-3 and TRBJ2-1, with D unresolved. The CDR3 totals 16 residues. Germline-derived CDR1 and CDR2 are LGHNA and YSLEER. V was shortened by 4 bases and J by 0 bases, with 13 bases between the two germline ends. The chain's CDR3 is CASSPLRSSSYNEQFF. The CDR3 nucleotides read TGCGCCAGCAGCCCTCTAAGATCGAGCTCCTACAATGAGCAGTTCTTC.

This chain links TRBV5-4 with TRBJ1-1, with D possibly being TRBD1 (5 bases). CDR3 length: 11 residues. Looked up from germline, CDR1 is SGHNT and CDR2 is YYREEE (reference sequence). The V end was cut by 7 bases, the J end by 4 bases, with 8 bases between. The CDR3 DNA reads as TGTGCCAGCCAGGGCAGCACTGAAGCTTTCTTT. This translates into CASQGSTEAFF.

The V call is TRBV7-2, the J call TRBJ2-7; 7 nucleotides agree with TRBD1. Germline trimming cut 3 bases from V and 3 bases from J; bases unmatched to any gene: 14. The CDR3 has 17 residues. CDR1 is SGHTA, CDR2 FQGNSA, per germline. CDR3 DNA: TGTGCCAGCAGCTTGGGACGGCCGACAGGGCCCCTCTACGAGCAGTACTTC. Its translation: CASSLGRPTGPLYEQYF.

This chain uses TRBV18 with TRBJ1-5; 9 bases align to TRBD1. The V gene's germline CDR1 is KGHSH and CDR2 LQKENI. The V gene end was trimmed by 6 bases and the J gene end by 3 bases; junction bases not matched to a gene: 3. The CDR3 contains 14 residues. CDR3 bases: TGTGCCAGCTCTAGGACAGGGGACAATCAGCCCCAGCATTTT. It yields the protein CASSRTGDNQPQHF.

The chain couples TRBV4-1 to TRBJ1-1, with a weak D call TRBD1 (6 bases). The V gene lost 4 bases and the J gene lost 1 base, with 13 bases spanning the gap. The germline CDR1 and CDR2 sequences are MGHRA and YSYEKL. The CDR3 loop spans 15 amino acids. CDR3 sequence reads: CASSPIGQRNTEAFF. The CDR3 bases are TGCGCCAGCAGCCCCATTGGACAGAGGAACACTGAAGCTTTCTTT.

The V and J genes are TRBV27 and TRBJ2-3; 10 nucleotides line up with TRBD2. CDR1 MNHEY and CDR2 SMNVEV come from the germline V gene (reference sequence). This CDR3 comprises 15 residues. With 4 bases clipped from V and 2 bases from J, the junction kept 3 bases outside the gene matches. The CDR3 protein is CASSWLAGVTDTQYF. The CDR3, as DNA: TGTGCCAGCAGTTGGCTAGCGGGAGTCACAGATACGCAGTATTTT.

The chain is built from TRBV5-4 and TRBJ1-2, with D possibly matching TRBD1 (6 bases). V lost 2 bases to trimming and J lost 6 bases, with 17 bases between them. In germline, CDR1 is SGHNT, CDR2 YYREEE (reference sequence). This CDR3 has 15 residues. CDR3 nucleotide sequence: TGTGCCAGCAGCTTCGAATCCGGGGGGCACAATGGCTACACCTTC. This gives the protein CASSFESGGHNGYTF.

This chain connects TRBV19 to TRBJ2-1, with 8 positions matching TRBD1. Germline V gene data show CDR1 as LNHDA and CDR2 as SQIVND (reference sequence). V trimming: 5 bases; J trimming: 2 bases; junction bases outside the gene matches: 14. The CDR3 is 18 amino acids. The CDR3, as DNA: TGTGCCAGTAGTCCTCGTCCATCTCGGACAGGGACCTACAATGAGCAGTTCTTC. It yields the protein CASSPRPSRTGTYNEQFF.

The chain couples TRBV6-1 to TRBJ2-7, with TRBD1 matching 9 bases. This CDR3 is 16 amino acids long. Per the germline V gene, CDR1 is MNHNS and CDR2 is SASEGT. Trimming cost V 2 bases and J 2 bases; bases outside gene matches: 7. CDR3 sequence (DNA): TGTGCCAGCAGTGAACGGATTGGGACAGGGACCTACGAGCAGTACTTC. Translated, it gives CASSERIGTGTYEQYF.

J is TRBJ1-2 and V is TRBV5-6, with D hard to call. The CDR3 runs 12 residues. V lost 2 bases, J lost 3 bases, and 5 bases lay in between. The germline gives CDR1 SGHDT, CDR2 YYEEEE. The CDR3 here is CASSFADYGYTF. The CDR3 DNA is TGTGCCAGCAGCTTTGCGGACTATGGCTACACCTTC.

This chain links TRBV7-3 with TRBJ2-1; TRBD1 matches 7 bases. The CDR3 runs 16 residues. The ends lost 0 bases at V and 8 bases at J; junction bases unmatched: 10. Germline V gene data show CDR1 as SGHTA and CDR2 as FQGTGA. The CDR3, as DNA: TGTGCCAGCAGCTTAACGTTGGAGACAGGGTATTATGAGCAGTTCTTC. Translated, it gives CASSLTLETGYYEQFF.

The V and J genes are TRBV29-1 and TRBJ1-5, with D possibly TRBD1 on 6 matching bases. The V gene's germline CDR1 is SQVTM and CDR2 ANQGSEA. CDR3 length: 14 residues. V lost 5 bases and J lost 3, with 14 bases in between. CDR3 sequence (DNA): TGCAGCGTTAGAGAACAGGGTCACAATCAGCCCCAGCATTTT. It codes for CSVREQGHNQPQHF.

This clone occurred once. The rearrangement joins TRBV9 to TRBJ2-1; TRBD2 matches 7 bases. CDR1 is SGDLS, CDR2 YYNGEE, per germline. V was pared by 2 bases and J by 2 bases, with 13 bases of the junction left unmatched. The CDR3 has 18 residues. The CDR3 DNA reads TGTGCCAGCAGCGTCTCTTTGGGGCTAGCGGAAACCTACAATGAGCAGTTCTTC. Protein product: CASSVSLGLAETYNEQFF.

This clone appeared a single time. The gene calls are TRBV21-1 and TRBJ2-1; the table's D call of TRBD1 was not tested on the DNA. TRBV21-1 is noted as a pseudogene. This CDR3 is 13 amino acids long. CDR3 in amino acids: CASSKDRGDEQFF. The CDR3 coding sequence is TGTGCCAGCAGCAAGGACAGGGGGGATGAGCAGTTCTTC.

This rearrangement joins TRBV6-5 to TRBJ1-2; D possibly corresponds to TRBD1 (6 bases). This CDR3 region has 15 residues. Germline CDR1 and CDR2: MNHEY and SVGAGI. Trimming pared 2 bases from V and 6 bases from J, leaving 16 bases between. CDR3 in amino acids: CASSYVPAQGHGYTF. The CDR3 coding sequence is TGTGCCAGCAGTTACGTGCCGGCACAGGGACATGGCTACACCTTC.